The rows below give T cell receptor beta chains drawn from one sample of a study of OX40 agonist ivuxolimab in advanced cancers. The repertoire was sequenced with immunoSEQ multiplex PCR; TCRdb's copy has only in-frame clones and lacks some. The table records about 47,000 clones, approximately 80% of them present only once. Sequenced here: CD4+ or CD8+ T cells sorted from blood, sampled in a trial of the OX40 agonist ivuxolimab. The receptor set was obtained from an adult with an advanced solid tumor such as melanoma, head and neck, liver or kidney cancer. Both conserved end residues are part of each CDR3. A D gene is named only where the DNA matches it firmly. A clone size is listed for some rows: how often the clone was seen (once, few, many), or a class if it is expanded.

j_call,clone_size,v_call,d_call,cdr3_aa,cdr3_nt
TRBJ2-3,few,TRBV27,.,CASSLVGAPDTQYF,TGTGCCAGCAGTTTAGTAGGGGCCCCAGATACGCAGTATTTT
TRBJ2-1,medium-sized,TRBV7-8,.,CASSLGTNEQFF,TGTGCCAGCAGCTTAGGGACAAATGAGCAGTTCTTC
TRBJ2-3,.,TRBV27,.,CASSPGPVTDTQYF,TGTGCCAGCAGTCCGGGACCCGTCACAGATACGCAGTATTTT
TRBJ2-7,.,TRBV6-5,.,CASSLGPAYEQYF,TGTGCCAGCAGCCTCGGGCCCGCCTACGAGCAGTACTTC
TRBJ2-7,.,TRBV28,TRBD2,CASSFLAGEDIEQYF,TGTGCCAGCAGTTTTTTAGCGGGAGAGGATATAGAGCAGTACTTC
TRBJ2-3,.,TRBV5-1,TRBD1,CASSQDGTGGPDTQYF,TGCGCCAGCAGCCAGGACGGGACAGGGGGGCCAGATACGCAGTATTTT
TRBJ2-7,.,TRBV7-9,TRBD2,CASSFGGRSYEQYF,TGTGCCAGCAGCTTCGGCGGGAGAAGTTACGAGCAGTACTTC
TRBJ2-7,.,TRBV4-3,.,CASSQDLLDISYEQYF,TGCGCCAGCAGCCAAGATCTCTTGGACATTAGCTACGAGCAGTACTTC
TRBJ2-3,.,TRBV29-1,.,CSGENREYTQYF,TGCAGCGGCGAGAACAGGGAATATACGCAGTATTTT
TRBJ1-1,.,TRBV27,.,CASSVLTGNTEAFF,TGTGCCAGCAGTGTTTTGACAGGGAACACTGAAGCTTTCTTT
TRBJ2-4,.,TRBV6-1,.,CASSDGRTGGNIQYF,TGTGCCAGCAGTGATGGACGGACGGGTGGAAACATTCAGTACTTC
TRBJ2-7,once,TRBV28,TRBD1,CASSSDRDVYEQYF,TGTGCCAGCAGCTCCGACAGGGACGTTTACGAGCAGTACTTC
TRBJ2-1,.,TRBV28,.,CASSTWNNEQFF,TGTGCCAGCAGTACCTGGAACAATGAGCAGTTCTTC
TRBJ2-1,.,TRBV5-6,.,CASSFSDRGEQFF,TGTGCCAGCAGCTTTTCCGACCGGGGGGAGCAGTTCTTC
TRBJ2-2,.,TRBV5-1,.,CASSPEGAGELFF,TGCGCCAGCAGCCCAGAGGGGGCCGGGGAGCTGTTTTTT
TRBJ1-2,.,TRBV7-2,.,CASSLIAGTNYGYTF,TGTGCCAGCAGCTTAATTGCAGGGACTAACTATGGCTACACCTTC
TRBJ1-5,.,TRBV19,.,CASSFSGFGNQPQHF,TGTGCCAGTAGTTTCTCCGGGTTTGGCAATCAGCCCCAGCATTTT